What follows describes a single T cell receptor (beta chain). The antigen is undetermined. PCR used 60 Vbeta primers and 13 Jbeta primers. The data were produced by immunoSEQ multiplex PCR, yet TCRdb's version contains in-frame clones alone and is incomplete. The data show approximately 180,000 clones, around 75% seen once. This sample is drawn from a study of cytomegalovirus exposure and HLA in healthy donors. CDR3 size: 15 residues. J lost 6 bases, V lost 5 bases, and 5 bases had no gene match. The germline V gene has CDR1 MNHEY and CDR2 SVGAGI. Study-wide results and limits: A later look showed TCR association rates differing by HLA locus, highest for DRB1 and lowest for HLA-C. Some segments of the V type, notably TRBV6-2 and TRBV6-3, were excluded as indistinguishable.

The chain recombines TRBV6-5 with TRBJ1-6, with TRBD1 identical over 9 bases. Sequenced sample: PBMCs. The origin of this receptor is a male donor in good health and CMV-seronegative. The CDR3 DNA reads TGTGCCAGCAGTCTATACAGGGGGCCTAATTCACCCCTCCACTTT. It yields the protein CASSLYRGPNSPLHF.